This TCR beta chain appears in the sequencing data of a study of cytomegalovirus exposure and HLA in healthy donors. A multiplex PCR was run with 60 Vbeta primers and 13 Jbeta primers. Sequencing was performed with immunoSEQ multiplex PCR; in TCRdb, only in-frame clones are kept and a portion is missing. The table records about 94,000 clones, about 75% of them present only once. Per the germline V gene, CDR1 is SGHNT and CDR2 is YENEEA. This CDR3 region has 17 residues. V dropped 5 bases and J dropped 0 bases, with 18 bases sitting between them. Notes on this clone: Its cognate antigen is unknown.

General observations from the study: The later analysis indicated that the majority of CMV-associated TCR beta chains appeared HLA-restricted. Earlier findings revealed that most TCR beta V segments proved productive either about 87% or about 30% of the time.

This clonotype was sampled from a middle-aged man in good health and CMV-seropositive. The J gene is TRBJ2-3, the V gene TRBV11-3; no reliable D call. The sequencing sample was made of PBMCs. CDR3 residues: CASSSSHETTSTDTQYF. The CDR3 DNA reads TGTGCCAGCAGCAGCAGTCACGAAACTACTAGCACAGATACGCAGTATTTT. The full variable domain, with the rest looked up from reference TRBV11-3 and TRBJ2-3, is EAGVVQSPRYKIIEKKQPVAFWCNPISGHNTLYWYLQNLGQGPELLIRYENEEAVDDSQLPKDRFSAERLKGVDSTLKIQPAELGDSAVYLCASSSSHETTSTDTQYFGPGTRLTVL.